Presented here are 29 T cell receptor delta chains from one specimen sequenced in a study of delta chains in infants with herpesvirus infections. TCR cDNA was made from PBMC RNA with gamma- and delta-chain-specific primers. TCRdb reanalysed the RT-PCR reads with CATT. In the table there are roughly 3,300 delta-chain clones, less than 35% of which are singletons. Sequenced here: peripheral blood, sampled at time point 3 of longitudinal follow-up. Receptors originate from a human donor who was a Ugandan infant, either HIV-exposed or HIV-unexposed (not recorded which).

The chain has TRDV3 and TRDJ1; TRDD3 agrees at 11 bases. Germline CDR1 and CDR2: TVYSNPD and GDNSRS (reference sequence). This CDR3 contains 20 residues. J lost 3 bases, V lost 2 bases, and 23 bases had no gene match. The CDR3 is CAFPHPTHWGIGSGPDKLIF. The CDR3, as DNA: TGTGCCTTTCCTCATCCCACACACTGGGGGATAGGGTCGGGCCCCGATAAACTCATCTTT.

The gene calls are TRDV2 and TRDJ3, with 8 bases identical to TRDD3. The CDR3 has 17 residues. The germline gives CDR1 GEAIGNYY, CDR2 EKD. Trimming took 0 bases from V and 3 from J; bases not matched to a gene: 3. DNA for the CDR3: TGTGCCTGTGACACCTGGGGGATCATCTGGGACACCCGACAGATGTTTTTC. Its protein product is CACDTWGIIWDTRQMFF.

Sample share makes this clone medium-sized (0.01 to 0.1%). V gene TRDV1 combines with J gene TRDJ1, with TRDD3 identical over 13 bases. The CDR3 is 22 amino acids. In germline, CDR1 is TSWWSYY, CDR2 QGS. V shed 2 bases, J shed 8 bases, and the junction held 26 bases outside the gene matches. The CDR3 DNA is TGTGCTCTTGGGGAAGTCTCATCAAGTCCTAGAAGGGGTACTGGGGGATACGGAAAACTCATCTTT. Translating gives CALGEVSSSPRRGTGGYGKLIF.

The V and J genes are TRDV1 and TRDJ1; 12 bases match TRDD3. This CDR3 region has 23 residues. CDR1 and CDR2 (germline): TSWWSYY, QGS. V shed 0 bases and J 3 bases; nucleotides not matched to a gene: 23. The CDR3 DNA sequence: TGTGCTCTTGGGGAACTGTTTATTTACACGTCTCACTGGGGGATACCGGAGGCCGATAAACTCATCTTT. This translates into CALGELFIYTSHWGIPEADKLIF.

This clone counts as large. The rearrangement links TRDV3 to TRDJ1, with 11 bases fitting TRDD3. CDR1 is TVYSNPD and CDR2 is GDNSRS in the germline V gene (reference sequence). V was pared by 0 bases and J by 8 bases, with 23 bases of the junction left unmatched. The CDR3 length is 19 residues. CDR3 nucleotides: TGTGCCTTTAGGGGTCTCTGGGGGATACCTTTCCACCCCGACAGAAAACTCATCTTT. Protein sequence: CAFRGLWGIPFHPDRKLIF.

Concerning this clone: A far larger clone is only one base removed, so a read error is likely. V gene TRDV2 combines with J gene TRDJ1, with 8 bases lining up with TRDD3. Germline-derived CDR1 and CDR2 are GEAIGNYY and EKD. This CDR3 has 14 amino acids. J gave up 0 bases and V 2 bases, and 1 base lay outside the gene matches. In nucleotides, the CDR3 is TGTGCCTGTGACAGACTGGGGGACACCGATAAACTCATCTTT. Protein product: CACDRLGDTDKLIF.

This clone is medium-sized (0.01 to 0.1%) in the sample. The chain links TRAV29/DV5 to TRDJ1; D possibly corresponds to TRDD3 (6 bases). The germline CDR1 and CDR2 sequences are NSMFDY and ISSIKDK. CDR3 length: 15 amino acids. V gave up 1 base and J gave up 0 bases, with 13 bases separating them. This CDR3 is CAASYLVGDTDKLIF. As DNA, the CDR3 is TGTGCAGCAAGCTACCTAGTGGGGGACACCGATAAACTCATCTTT. The variable domain in full, completed from reference TRAV29/DV5 and TRDJ1, reads DQQVKQNSPSLSVQEGRISILNCDYTNSMFDYFLWYKKYPAEGPTFLISISSIKDKNEDGRFTVFLNKSAKHLSLHIVPSQPGDSAVYFCAASYLVGDTDKLIFGKGTRVTVEP.

The chain links TRDV1 to TRDJ1; 12 positions agree with TRDD3. This CDR3 spans 21 amino acids. Germline CDR1 and CDR2: TSWWSYY and QGS. With 2 bases clipped from V and 0 bases from J, the junction kept 16 bases outside the gene matches. The CDR3, as DNA: TGTGCTCTTGGGGAAATAAGCTTACGAGGGTACTGGGGGATACACACCGATAAACTCATCTTT. Its protein is CALGEISLRGYWGIHTDKLIF.

In its sample, this clone ranks as medium-sized. The chain combines TRDV2 with TRDJ3, with TRDD3 matching over 10 bases. This CDR3 is built from 16 residues. Trimming cost V 2 bases and J 5 bases; bases outside gene matches: 2. Germline V gives CDR1 GEAIGNYY, CDR2 EKD. The CDR3 DNA reads as TGTGCCTGTGACATACTGGGGGATGGGGACACCCGACAGATGTTTTTC. Translation: CACDILGDGDTRQMFF.

The chain joins TRDV1 to TRDJ1; TRDD3 is a possible D gene (6 bases). Trimming pared 4 bases from V and 3 bases from J, leaving 45 bases between. Germline-derived CDR1 and CDR2 are TSWWSYY and QGS. The CDR3 runs to 25 residues. For the CDR3, the DNA is TGTGCTCTTGGGGTTAGGCCCTACGTCTCTAAAAAGTACTGGGCCCTTCGACGGATCTCCGATAAACTCATCTTT. Its protein product is CALGVRPYVSKKYWALRRISDKLIF.

Remarks on this clone: Other DNA sequences in this specimen translate into the identical CDR3. The chain uses TRDV1 and TRDJ1; 10 bases map to TRDD3. V shed 7 bases, J shed 5 bases, and the junction held 10 bases outside the gene matches. The germline CDR1 and CDR2 sequences are TSWWSYY and QGS. The length of the CDR3 is 15 residues. CDR3 sequence reads: CALVCVLGDRDKLIF. The CDR3 bases are TGTGCTCTTGTCTGCGTACTGGGGGATCGTGATAAACTCATCTTT.

This clone ranks as medium-sized. This chain connects TRAV29/DV5 to TRDJ2, with TRDD3 as a possible D gene (5 bases). CDR3 size: 23 residues. V was cut by 0 bases and J by 1 base, with 34 bases left in between. The germline V gene encodes CDR1 NSMFDY and CDR2 ISSIKDK. The CDR3 loop reads CAASASVRGPHRHGPLLTAQLFF. Written as DNA, the CDR3 is TGTGCAGCAAGCGCGAGTGTCAGGGGGCCACACAGGCATGGCCCCCTTTTGACAGCACAACTCTTCTTT.

This clone has only a few counts. The chain uses TRDV1 and TRDJ1; 8 nucleotides align to TRDD3. V dropped 0 bases and J dropped 0; count of bases not matched to a gene: 9. Germline V gene sequence: CDR1 TSWWSYY, CDR2 QGS. The CDR3 runs 18 residues. Here the CDR3 reads CALGELYYWGGYTDKLIF. The CDR3 DNA sequence: TGTGCTCTTGGGGAACTGTACTACTGGGGGGGATACACCGATAAACTCATCTTT.

This clone was seen only a few times. Here the CDR3 reads CALGEIIPTRTPGALTAQLFF. CDR3 nucleotides: TGTGCTCTTGGGGAAATAATTCCTACGAGGACCCCGGGGGCTTTGACAGCACAACTCTTCTTT. This chain links TRDV1 with TRDJ2; TRDD2 agrees at 7 bases. The CDR3 has 21 amino acids. V lost 2 bases to trimming and J lost 0 bases; unmatched junction nucleotides: 18. From germline, CDR1 is TSWWSYY and CDR2 QGS.

This clone is labeled medium-sized. V and J are TRDV1 and TRDJ1; possibly TRDD2 for D (9 bases). The germline gives CDR1 TSWWSYY, CDR2 QGS. This CDR3 has 18 residues. Between the trimmed V and J ends, which lost 8 bases and 0 bases, there was a span of 25 bases. This CDR3 is CALLPFLRTGGHTDKLIF. The CDR3 nucleotides read TGTGCTCTTTTACCCTTCCTACGTACTGGGGGTCACACCGATAAACTCATCTTT.

Sample share makes this clone medium-sized. V is TRDV1 and J is TRDJ1; D is undetermined. The CDR3 has 14 residues. V was pared by 5 bases and J by 0 bases, with 10 bases between. Germline lookup yields CDR1 TSWWSYY and CDR2 QGS. CDR3 protein: CALGIPIDTDKLIF. The CDR3 DNA reads TGTGCTCTTGGGATACCCATCGACACCGATAAACTCATCTTT.

The chain employs TRDV3 and TRDJ1, with 8 positions matching TRDD3. The CDR3 is 15 amino acids. Germline assignment: CDR1 TVYSNPD and CDR2 GDNSRS (reference sequence). J gave up 5 bases and V 4 bases, and 15 bases lay outside the gene matches. The CDR3, as DNA: TGTGCCTCGGAGGCCTACTCCTGGGGGAGGGATAAACTCATCTTT. This sequence encodes CASEAYSWGRDKLIF.

This clone was seen only a few times. J is TRDJ2 and V is TRDV1, with 9 bases fitting TRDD2. Germline V gene sequence: CDR1 TSWWSYY, CDR2 QGS. The V and J ends lost 3 bases and 6 bases, in that order; junction bases with no gene match: 29. The CDR3 has 23 residues. The CDR3 loop reads CALGDPSPPFLHQAGGTPAQLFF. In DNA form, the CDR3 reads TGTGCTCTTGGGGACCCCTCCCCGCCCTTCCTACATCAAGCAGGGGGAACTCCAGCACAACTCTTCTTT.

The chain links TRDV1 to TRDJ1; 9 bases are a match to TRDD2. The germline gives CDR1 TSWWSYY, CDR2 QGS. Trimming removed 1 base from V and 4 bases from J; junction bases left unmatched: 25. This CDR3 has 22 residues. CDR3 sequence reads: CALGEHSAFLPTLGEFVDKLIF. The CDR3 bases are TGTGCTCTTGGGGAACATTCGGCCTTCCTACCGACTCTGGGTGAATTTGTCGATAAACTCATCTTT.

Comment on this clone: A much larger clone lies a single base off, so this may be a read error. The chain joins TRAV29/DV5 to TRDJ1; the match to TRDD3 covers 7 bases. The ends lost 0 bases at V and 0 bases at J; junction bases unmatched: 32. CDR1 is NSMFDY and CDR2 is ISSIKDK in the germline V gene. CDR3 length: 24 amino acids. The DNA of the CDR3 is TGTGCAGCAAGCGCGGGTGTACCCAACCTTGCTGGGGGCTCCTTCGACGCTAACACCGATAAACTCATCTTT. Its protein product is CAASAGVPNLAGGSFDANTDKLIF.

The chain couples TRDV1 to TRDJ1; 8 nucleotides agree with TRDD3. J lost 1 base, V lost 1 base, and 20 bases had no gene match. The germline V gene encodes CDR1 TSWWSYY and CDR2 QGS. The CDR3 runs 21 residues. The CDR3, as DNA: TGTGCTCTTGGGGAACCAACGTTCCTGCTACTGGGGGCCAGTTGCACCGATAAACTCATCTTT. Translation gives CALGEPTFLLLGASCTDKLIF.

As for this clone: This may come from a read error, since a much larger clone is one base off. The chain is built from TRDV1 and TRDJ1, with TRDD3 matching over 11 bases. This CDR3 has 22 amino acids. Germline trimming cut 0 bases from V and 10 bases from J; bases unmatched to any gene: 28. Germline CDR1 is TSWWSYY and CDR2 is QGS. This chain's CDR3 is CALGELDPPYWGISPHRDRLIF. Written as DNA, the CDR3 is TGTGCTCTTGGGGAACTAGACCCTCCATACTGGGGGATATCCCCTCACCGAGACAGACTCATCTTT.

This clone is labeled as large (0.1 to 1%). The chain combines TRDV2 with TRDJ3; 13 bases agree with TRDD3. The CDR3 contains 20 residues. V lost 0 bases to trimming and J lost 2 bases; unmatched junction nucleotides: 6. Germline V gene data show CDR1 as GEAIGNYY and CDR2 as EKD. CDR3 sequence reads: CACDTVLGDTRAWDTRQMFF. CDR3 bases: TGTGCCTGTGACACCGTACTGGGGGATACGCGGGCCTGGGACACCCGACAGATGTTTTTC.

Worth noting for this clone: A much larger clone is a single base away; this may be a read error. The gene calls are TRDV1 and TRDJ1; 12 bases are shared with TRDD3. Trimming took 0 bases from V and 3 from J; bases not matched to a gene: 14. The length of the CDR3 is 20 residues. Germline V gene data show CDR1 as TSWWSYY and CDR2 as QGS. Here the CDR3 reads CALGELLTFTGGYLSDKLIF. CDR3 sequence (DNA): TGTGCTCTTGGGGAACTATTAACGTTTACTGGGGGATACCTCTCCGATAAACTCATCTTT.

This clone is medium-sized. The rearrangement uses TRDV2 and TRDJ3; TRDD3 matches at 11 bases. Trimming at V came to 1 base and at J to 1 base, leaving 2 bases not matched to a gene. The CDR3 is 18 amino acids. Germline V lookup: CDR1 GEAIGNYY, CDR2 EKD. The CDR3 DNA is TGTGCCTGTGACACTGGGGGATACGAATCCTGGGACACCCGACAGATGTTTTTC. Residues: CACDTGGYESWDTRQMFF.

The chain couples TRDV1 to TRDJ1; 8 bases are shared with TRDD3. With 2 bases clipped from V and 0 bases from J, the junction kept 23 bases outside the gene matches. In germline, CDR1 is TSWWSYY, CDR2 QGS. The CDR3 is made up of 22 amino acids. CDR3 region: CALGEKAGNSERDTRDTDKLIF. In DNA form, the CDR3 reads TGTGCTCTTGGGGAAAAGGCTGGAAATTCCGAGAGGGATACGAGGGACACCGATAAACTCATCTTT.

This clone has just a few counts. A much larger clonotype is one base distant, so this may be a read error. This specimen includes other DNA sequences encoding the same CDR3. V and J are TRDV2 and TRDJ3; 13 nucleotides match TRDD3. The germline V gene encodes CDR1 GEAIGNYY and CDR2 EKD. This CDR3 is 19 amino acids long. J was trimmed by 0 bases and V by 2 bases; bases with no gene match: 3. CDR3 amino acids: CACDILGDTNSWDTRQMFF. CDR3 coding DNA: TGTGCCTGTGACATACTGGGGGATACGAACTCCTGGGACACCCGACAGATGTTTTTC.

This clone occurred a few times. V and J are TRDV1 and TRDJ1; TRDD2 might be the D (6 bases). The CDR3 totals 18 residues. Germline V CDR1 and CDR2: TSWWSYY, QGS. Trimming took off 0 bases at V and 0 bases at J, with 17 bases between the two ends. This CDR3 reads CALGELPLFLSYTDKLIF. CDR3 nucleotide sequence: TGTGCTCTTGGGGAACTCCCACTCTTCCTCTCGTACACCGATAAACTCATCTTT.

With respect to this clone: A much bigger clone sits one base away, suggesting this may be a read error. J is TRDJ1 and V is TRDV1; 12 bases line up with TRDD3. The germline V gene encodes CDR1 TSWWSYY and CDR2 QGS. The CDR3 extends over 21 amino acids. CDR3 protein: CALGGRPSLGDTARLADKRIF. The CDR3, as DNA: TGTGCTCTTGGGGGAAGGCCTTCCCTGGGGGATACGGCTCGATTGGCCGATAAACGCATCTTT.